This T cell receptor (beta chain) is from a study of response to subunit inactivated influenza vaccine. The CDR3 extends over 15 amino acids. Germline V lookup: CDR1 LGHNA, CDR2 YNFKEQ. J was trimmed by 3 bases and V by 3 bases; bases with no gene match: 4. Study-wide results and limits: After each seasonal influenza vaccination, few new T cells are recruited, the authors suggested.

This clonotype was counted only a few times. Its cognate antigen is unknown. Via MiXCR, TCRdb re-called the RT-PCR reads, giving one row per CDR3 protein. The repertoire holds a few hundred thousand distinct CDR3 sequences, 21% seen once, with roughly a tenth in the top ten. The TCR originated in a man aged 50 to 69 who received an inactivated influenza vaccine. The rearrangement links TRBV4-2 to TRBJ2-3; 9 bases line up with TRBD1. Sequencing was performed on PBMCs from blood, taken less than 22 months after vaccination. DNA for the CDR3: TGTGCCAGCAGCCATCAGGACAGGGGAACAGATACGCAGTATTTT. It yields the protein CASSHQDRGTDTQYF.